This is a list of T cell receptor beta chains from one sample in a study of blood T cell repertoires in COVID-19. Produced via immunoSEQ multiplex PCR; TCRdb's table is partial and in-frame only. Of approximately 200,000 clones listed, about 85% are singletons. Material for sequencing was peripheral blood. These receptors all stem from a man aged 50 to 60 who had recovered from COVID-19. The conserved cysteine and the conserved F or W are not part of the CDR3 here. Part of the rows lack a size; the others show once, few, many or a class for expanded clones.

once,TRBV19,ASSIELAGTHEQY
.,TRBV6-5,ASGRGPEDTQY
.,TRBV7-9,ASSFRTGPMGYT
.,TRBV6-1,ASSEGLAGTYEQY
once,TRBV11-2,ASSPGGTNYGYT
.,TRBV5-1,ASSLDSGRALTGELF
.,TRBV7-2,ASSLDPGTGELF
once,TRBV5-8,ASSFSAEQF
.,TRBV19,ASSMDWNQPQH
.,TRBV5-1,ASSLRGSYGYT
.,TRBV5-1,ASSRKPPGQGGRSGANVLT
few,TRBV19,ASSQKGTGRQETQY
.,TRBV5-1,ASSPSGQETQY
.,TRBV29-1,SGCRDREDTEAF
.,TRBV28,ASSFDSVGGGRGLNEQF
.,TRBV10-3,AISFSGRAGNEQF
.,TRBV19,ASRHSGGTASAGYT
.,TRBV5-1,ASSLTSGTDTQY
.,TRBV19,ASSIFGSVANYGYT
.,TRBV28,ASSFLNEQF
.,TRBV6-5,ASRDRGLTEAF
.,TRBV5-1,ASSLSYNSHTGELF
.,TRBV28,ASSLIPYEQY
once,TRBV18,ASSETGSETQY
.,TRBV7-9,ASSSLPGLAGEDEQF
.,TRBV5-8,ASSLIASSYNEQF
.,TRBV30,AWRGDWLETQY
.,TRBV9,ASSVGTGDLGYT
.,TRBV27,ASSSTRPATGGQETQY
.,TRBV19,ASSRTGDSSYEQY
.,TRBV28,ASRGGGPLQASNEQY
.,TRBV6-5,ASRGTSRYNEQF
.,TRBV14,ASSQERKRVNTEAF
.,TRBV28,ASSPGDRAAGGEKLF
.,TRBV4-2,ASSQDHYGGDTEAF
once,TRBV7-9,ASSLQGTGELF
.,TRBV11-3,ASSLGGVDYEQY
.,TRBV2,ASREARGHYEQY
.,TRBV10-3,AISTPGQGIEQY
.,TRBV12-3/TRBV12-4,ATSRDRNSYT
.,TRBV6-5,ARAERDSYYEQY
.,TRBV2,ASSEHPGGSSGANVLT
.,TRBV24-1,ATSDAERYGYT
.,TRBV5-1,ASSVGLYNEQF
.,TRBV19,ASSIRGRLYEQY
.,TRBV7-2,ASSSLAGVYEQF
.,TRBV28,ASSSTAGTGSLSTEAF
.,TRBV29-1,SVGWGPSGANVLT
.,TRBV9,ASSPRQGYNSPLH
.,TRBV11-3,ASSFGREGWGEQPQH
.,TRBV4-2,ASSQTSSNTQY
.,TRBV6-5,ASSYRTGLTDTQY
.,TRBV5-5,ASSLSQGGNSPLH